The T cell receptor (beta chain) described here comes from a study of OX40 agonist ivuxolimab in advanced cancers. General study findings and limits: In general, CD8+ T cells held more expanded clones than CD4+ did, on average.

Method: immunoSEQ multiplex PCR; TCRdb's copy keeps in-frame clones and lacks some. The table has some 35,000 clones, over 75% seen once. Notes on this clone: What it binds is unknown.

The TCR originated in an adult with an advanced solid tumor such as melanoma, head and neck, liver or kidney cancer. This sample comprised CD4+ or CD8+ T cells sorted from blood, obtained in a trial of the OX40 agonist ivuxolimab.

The CDR3 loop is CASSQDFAWGLVNEQFF. The DNA for the CDR3 is TGTGCCAGCAGCCAAGATTTCGCGTGGGGCTTAGTGAATGAGCAGTTCTTC. The V call is TRBV14, the J call TRBJ2-1; possible D gene TRBD1, 5 bases. V was pared by 0 bases and J by 7 bases, with 19 bases between. The germline gives CDR1 SGHDN, CDR2 FVKESK. The CDR3 has 17 amino acids. The full variable domain, rest sourced from reference TRBV14 and TRBJ2-1, is EAGVTQFPSHSVIEKGQTVTLRCDPISGHDNLYWYRRVMGKEIKFLLHFVKESKQDESGMPNNRFLAERTGGTYSTLKVQPAELEDSGVYFCASSQDFAWGLVNEQFFGPGTRLTVL.